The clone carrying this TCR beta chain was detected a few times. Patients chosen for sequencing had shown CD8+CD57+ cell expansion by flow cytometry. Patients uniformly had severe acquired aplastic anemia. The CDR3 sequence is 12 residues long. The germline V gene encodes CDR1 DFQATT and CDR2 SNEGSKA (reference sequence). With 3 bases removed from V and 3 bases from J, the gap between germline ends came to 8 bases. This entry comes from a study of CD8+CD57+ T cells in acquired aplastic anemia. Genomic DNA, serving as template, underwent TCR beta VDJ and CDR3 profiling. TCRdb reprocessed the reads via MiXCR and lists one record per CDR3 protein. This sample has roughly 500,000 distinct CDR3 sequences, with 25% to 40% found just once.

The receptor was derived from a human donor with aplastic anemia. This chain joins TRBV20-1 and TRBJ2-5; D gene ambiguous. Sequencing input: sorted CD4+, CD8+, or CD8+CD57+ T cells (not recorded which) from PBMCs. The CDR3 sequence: CSASAREETQYF. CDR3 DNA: TGCAGTGCTAGTGCTAGGGAAGAGACCCAGTACTTC.